This passage covers 27 T cell receptor beta chains from one sample sequenced in a study of T-cell memory formation after mild COVID-19. TCRdb passed the 5' RACE reads through MiXCR, listing each CDR3 protein once. The sample holds 550,000 to 600,000 distinct CDR3 sequences; 15% to 20% are singletons and the top ten take around 8.1%. Sample: PBMCs or a T cell subset sorted from them (not recorded which). The origin of the receptors is an adult woman who had mild COVID-19 (a few samples of this study predate the infection). Cell type and time point are not known.

The CDR3 DNA sequence: TGTGCCAGCAGCAATGAAAGGAGAGATACGCAGTATTTT. Translation gives CASSNERRDTQYF. The chain carries TRBV7-3 and TRBJ2-3; D remains ambiguous. The CDR3 totals 13 residues. Per the germline V gene, CDR1 is SGHTA and CDR2 is FQGTGA. The ends were cut back, 5 bases at V and 5 bases at J, with 11 bases in the middle.

This clonotype showed up just a few times. V and J are TRBV7-2 and TRBJ1-1; D might be TRBD1 (6 bases). The CDR3 has 14 residues. The ends were cut back, 6 bases at V and 6 bases at J, with 17 bases in the middle. Germline CDR1 reads SGHTA; CDR2 reads FQGNSA. CDR3 DNA: TGTGCCAGCAGGAAGGGGGGCCCGGGGGCTGAAGCTTTCTTT. Protein sequence: CASRKGGPGAEAFF.

A few counts support this clonotype. The chain links TRBV24-1 to TRBJ2-3; 14 nucleotides align to TRBD2. From germline, CDR1 is KGHDR and CDR2 SFDVKD. The CDR3 length is 16 residues. V lost 2 bases and J lost 6; bases outside the gene matches: 3. The CDR3: CATSDSGLAGADTQYF. In DNA, the CDR3 is TGTGCCACCAGTGATTCGGGACTAGCGGGAGCGGATACGCAGTATTTT.

This clonotype came up a few times. An end of the junction differs from the germline gene, which may be a read error. This chain links TRBV29-1 with TRBJ2-1; possibly TRBD1 or TRBD2 for D (5 bases each). This CDR3 region has 11 residues. Per the germline V gene, CDR1 is SQVTM and CDR2 is ANQGSEA. CDR3 amino acids: CSVEFGTQRSF. Written as DNA, the CDR3 is TGCAGCGTTGAATTCGGGACGCAGCGATCCTTC.

This clonotype was counted between two and nine times. The V call is TRBV18, the J call TRBJ1-3, with D maybe TRBD1 (6 bases). There are 19 residues in the CDR3. In germline, CDR1 is KGHSH, CDR2 LQKENI. V gave up 3 bases and J gave up 0 bases, with 21 bases separating them. The DNA for the CDR3 is TGTGCCAGCTCACCTTTGGACAGCCCTCCTGACCCCTCTGGAAACACCATATATTTT. Protein sequence: CASSPLDSPPDPSGNTIYF.

The chain uses TRBV5-4 and TRBJ2-5; unclear D gene. The CDR3 sequence is 14 residues long. Germline V gives CDR1 SGHNT, CDR2 YYREEE (reference sequence). Trimming removed 1 base from V and 4 bases from J, with 11 bases in between. CDR3 DNA sequence: TGTGCCAGCAGCTTGTTGTCCGGGCTAGAGACCCAGTACTTC. Translating gives CASSLLSGLETQYF.

This clonotype was seen a few times. V usage is TRBV29-1 and J usage is TRBJ2-1; TRBD1 agrees at 7 bases. Germline V lookup: CDR1 SQVTM, CDR2 ANQGSEA. The CDR3 has 14 amino acids. J was trimmed by 4 bases and V by 6 bases; bases with no gene match: 9. CDR3 sequence reads: CSVVRDSAYNEQFF. The DNA for the CDR3 is TGCAGCGTCGTCCGGGACAGCGCATACAATGAGCAGTTCTTC.

Only a few counts were recorded for this clonotype. The gene calls are TRBV30 and TRBJ2-2; D gene unclear. Trimming left V 6 bases short and J 1 base short, with 3 bases between. CDR1 is GTSNPN, CDR2 SVGIG, per germline (reference sequence). The CDR3 extends over 11 amino acids. CDR3 residues: CACGNTGELFF. In DNA, the CDR3 is TGTGCCTGCGGGAACACCGGGGAGCTGTTTTTT.

In its sample, this clonotype was seen a few times. In DNA, the CDR3 is TGTGCCAGCAGCTTTGGATTAGGGAGAACCAGTGAGCAGTTCTTC. This encodes CASSFGLGRTSEQFF. The rearrangement links TRBV11-1 to TRBJ2-1; D is perhaps TRBD2 (5 bases). The CDR3 is 15 amino acids. Trimming cost V 3 bases and J 9 bases, with 18 bases left between them. Per the germline V gene, CDR1 is SGHAT and CDR2 is FQDESV (reference sequence).

The gene calls are TRBV7-3 and TRBJ2-7; D may be TRBD1 (6 bases). V was clipped by 5 bases and J by 2 bases, with 10 bases between them. CDR1 SGHTA and CDR2 FQGTGA come from the germline V gene. The CDR3 spans 13 residues. The chain's CDR3 is CASSQGMAYEQYF. CDR3 coding DNA: TGTGCCAGCAGCCAGGGGATGGCCTACGAGCAGTACTTC.

This clonotype has only a few counts. The chain is built from TRBV30 and TRBJ2-7; 9 bases align to TRBD1. V trimming: 2 bases; J trimming: 10 bases; junction bases outside the gene matches: 3. Germline V gene lookup returns CDR1 GTSNPN and CDR2 SVGIG (reference sequence). This CDR3 has 11 amino acids. The CDR3 loop is CAWSSGQGQYF. The CDR3 nucleotides are TGTGCCTGGAGTTCGGGACAGGGACAGTACTTC.

The chain recombines TRBV5-4 with TRBJ1-1; D not certain. The V end was cut by 4 bases, the J end by 0 bases, with 10 bases between. The CDR3 contains 14 residues. CDR1 and CDR2 (germline): SGHNT, YYREEE (reference sequence). CDR3 in amino acids: CASSREPMNTEAFF. CDR3 DNA: TGTGCCAGCAGCCGGGAGCCTATGAACACTGAAGCTTTCTTT.

This clonotype occurred a few times. The J gene is TRBJ1-1, the V gene TRBV5-1; TRBD1 matches 9 bases. The CDR3 length is 12 residues. The V gene end was trimmed by 6 bases and the J gene end by 7 bases; junction bases not matched to a gene: 4. Germline CDR1 and CDR2: SGHRS and YFSETQ. The CDR3 sequence is CASTDRGFEAFF. In nucleotides, the CDR3 is TGCGCCAGCACTGACAGGGGGTTTGAAGCTTTCTTT.

The chain uses TRBV20-1 and TRBJ1-1; unclear D gene. This CDR3 is 12 amino acids long. Germline loops: CDR1 DFQATT, CDR2 SNEGSKA (reference sequence). The germline V and J ends were trimmed by 2 bases and 6 bases, with 10 bases remaining between them. The CDR3 DNA follows: TGCAGTGCTAGAATCCTCTTCGCTGAAGCTTTCTTT. This sequence encodes CSARILFAEAFF.

CDR3 sequence (DNA): TGTGCCAGCAGCCCTCGGAACGGGGAGCTGTTTTTT. This translates into CASSPRNGELFF. The gene calls are TRBV5-5 and TRBJ2-2; D is ambiguous. The length of the CDR3 is 12 residues. Germline CDR1 reads SGHKS; CDR2 reads YYEKEE (reference sequence). V lost 4 bases and J lost 7, with 8 bases in between.

The sample holds many counts of this clonotype. The chain uses TRBV12-3 or TRBV12-4 and TRBJ1-1; D unclear. Trimming pared 3 bases from V and 11 bases from J, leaving 19 bases between. This CDR3 has 14 amino acids. Written as DNA, the CDR3 is TGTGCCAGCAGTTTCGGGCGAACCACTGAATTGGCTTTCTTT. Protein product: CASSFGRTTELAFF.

This clonotype was recorded at least ten times. In nucleotides, the CDR3 is TGTGCCACCAGCAGAGATCATGCGGGAAAACTAGCCAAAAACATTCAGTACTTC. Amino acids: CATSRDHAGKLAKNIQYF. The chain combines TRBV15 with TRBJ2-4; a weak D match, TRBD2 (6 bases). Germline assignment: CDR1 LNHNV and CDR2 YYDKDF (reference sequence). CDR3 length: 18 residues. V lost 0 bases to trimming and J lost 0 bases, with 15 bases between them.

V and J are TRBV20-1 and TRBJ2-5; D ambiguous. The CDR3 sequence is 13 residues long. The germline V and J ends were trimmed by 0 bases and 5 bases, with 10 bases remaining between them. CDR1 is DFQATT, CDR2 SNEGSKA, per germline (reference sequence). The CDR3 is CSAREADVETQYF. CDR3 bases: TGCAGTGCTAGAGAGGCGGACGTGGAGACCCAGTACTTC.

The rearrangement uses TRBV11-3 and TRBJ1-1; TRBD1 might be the D (5 bases). CDR1 is SGHNT and CDR2 is YENEEA in the germline V gene. Trimming removed 2 bases from V and 10 bases from J, with 11 bases in between. The CDR3 runs to 12 residues. DNA for the CDR3: TGTGCCAGCAGCTTAAGGGACGGGGCAGCTTTCTTT. Amino acids: CASSLRDGAAFF. Full variable domain (missing parts from reference TRBV11-3 and TRBJ1-1): EAGVVQSPRYKIIEKKQPVAFWCNPISGHNTLYWYLQNLGQGPELLIRYENEEAVDDSQLPKDRFSAERLKGVDSTLKIQPAELGDSAVYLCASSLRDGAAFFGQGTRLTVV.

The chain is built from TRBV5-4 and TRBJ1-2; the match to TRBD1 covers 7 bases. CDR1 and CDR2 from the germline V gene are SGHNT and YYREEE (reference sequence). V dropped 4 bases and J dropped 13; count of bases not matched to a gene: 10. The CDR3 sequence is 12 residues long. The CDR3 protein is CASSPPGDRSTF. The DNA for the CDR3 is TGTGCCAGCAGCCCCCCGGGGGACAGAAGCACCTTC.

V and J are TRBV7-6 and TRBJ1-1; D gene ambiguous. V lost 5 bases, J lost 1 base, and 17 bases lay in between. This CDR3 contains 16 residues. CDR1 and CDR2 (germline): SGHVS, FNYEAQ. The CDR3: CASSADLYGRNTEAFF. The CDR3 region has the DNA TGTGCCAGCAGCGCCGACTTATACGGCCGGAACACTGAAGCTTTCTTT.

This chain uses TRBV5-6 with TRBJ2-5; D unclear. V lost 3 bases and J lost 9, with 15 bases in between. Germline V gene lookup returns CDR1 SGHDT and CDR2 YYEEEE. The CDR3 extends over 13 amino acids. CDR3: CASSWGFSEAQYF. The CDR3 DNA follows: TGTGCCAGCAGCTGGGGATTCTCCGAGGCCCAGTACTTC.

This clonotype was seen a handful of times. The chain has TRBV7-3 and TRBJ1-1; D perhaps matches TRBD1 (6 bases). CDR1 and CDR2 from the germline V gene are SGHTA and FQGTGA. The ends were cut back, 5 bases at V and 5 bases at J, with 12 bases in the middle. The CDR3 has 13 residues. DNA of the CDR3: TGTGCCAGCAGCATCCGTCAGGGGACTGAAGCTTTCTTT. As protein: CASSIRQGTEAFF.

V usage is TRBV11-2 and J usage is TRBJ2-1; 8 bases agree with TRBD1. Trimming took 5 bases from V and 2 from J; bases not matched to a gene: 11. Per germline, CDR1 SGHAT and CDR2 FQNNGV. The CDR3 covers 17 residues. Written as DNA, the CDR3 is TGTGCCAGCAGCGTTTCAGGGGGCCCCTCGCCCTACAATGAGCAGTTCTTC. This translates into CASSVSGGPSPYNEQFF.

This clonotype was counted only a few times. The rearrangement links TRBV20-1 to TRBJ2-5, with D unclear. This CDR3 has 11 amino acids. CDR1 is DFQATT and CDR2 is SNEGSKA in the germline V gene (reference sequence). V was shortened by 5 bases and J by 7 bases, with 11 bases between the two germline ends. The CDR3 DNA reads as TGCAGTGCTTGGCTGTTGGGGACCCAGTACTTC. It specifies CSAWLLGTQYF.

This clonotype was detected only a few times. The rearrangement joins TRBV5-1 to TRBJ1-5; D remains unclear. The CDR3 contains 14 residues. Germline V gene data show CDR1 as SGHRS and CDR2 as YFSETQ. V shed 1 base and J shed 5 bases, with 10 bases lying between them. CDR3 in amino acids: CASSLFGGDQPQHF. CDR3 bases: TGCGCCAGCAGCTTGTTCGGAGGTGATCAGCCCCAGCATTTT.

This clonotype was recorded a few times. The chain has TRBV29-1 and TRBJ2-7; either TRBD1 or TRBD2 may fit D (5 bases each). V lost 4 bases, J lost 2 bases, and 12 bases lay in between. Germline CDR1 and CDR2: SQVTM and ANQGSEA. This CDR3 spans 13 amino acids. The CDR3 nucleotides are TGCAGCGTTGGGGGGTCAGGTCCCTACGAGCAGTACTTC. It translates to CSVGGSGPYEQYF.